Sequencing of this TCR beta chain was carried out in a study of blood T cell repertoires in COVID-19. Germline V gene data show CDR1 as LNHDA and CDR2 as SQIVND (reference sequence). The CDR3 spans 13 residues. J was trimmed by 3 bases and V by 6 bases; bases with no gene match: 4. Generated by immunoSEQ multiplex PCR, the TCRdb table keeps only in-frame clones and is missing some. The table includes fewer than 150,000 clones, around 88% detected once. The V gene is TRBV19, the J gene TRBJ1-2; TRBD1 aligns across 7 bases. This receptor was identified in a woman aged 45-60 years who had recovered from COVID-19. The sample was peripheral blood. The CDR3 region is CASRMGQYYGYTF. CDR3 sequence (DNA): TGTGCCAGTAGAATGGGACAGTACTATGGCTACACCTTC.